The sequence of this TCR beta chain was determined in a study of cytomegalovirus exposure and HLA in healthy donors. In the PCR, 60 Vbeta and 13 Jbeta primers were used. Clones were read by immunoSEQ multiplex PCR, and TCRdb kept only the in-frame ones, dropping some. This repertoire includes some 23,000 clones. As to this clone: Antigen: not known.

This CDR3 is built from 19 residues. The V end lost 3 bases, the J end lost 1 base, and 19 bases lay between the germline ends. Germline CDR1 is LNHDA and CDR2 is SQIVND (reference sequence). Findings and limits, study-wide: Data from an earlier analysis indicated that most TCR beta V segments were productive either about 90% or about 30% of the time. An analysis was carried out at a later point. It showed that HLA-associated TCR beta chains were more clonally expanded than equally common non-associated chains.

Sequenced material: PBMCs. The sequence was collected from a male donor in good health and CMV-seropositive. The gene calls are TRBV19 and TRBJ2-6, with D perhaps matching TRBD1 (6 bases). The CDR3 DNA follows: TGTGCCAGTAGTATCCCAAACAGGGTTGCGACGTCTGGGGCCAACGTCCTGACTTTC. Translation gives CASSIPNRVATSGANVLTF.